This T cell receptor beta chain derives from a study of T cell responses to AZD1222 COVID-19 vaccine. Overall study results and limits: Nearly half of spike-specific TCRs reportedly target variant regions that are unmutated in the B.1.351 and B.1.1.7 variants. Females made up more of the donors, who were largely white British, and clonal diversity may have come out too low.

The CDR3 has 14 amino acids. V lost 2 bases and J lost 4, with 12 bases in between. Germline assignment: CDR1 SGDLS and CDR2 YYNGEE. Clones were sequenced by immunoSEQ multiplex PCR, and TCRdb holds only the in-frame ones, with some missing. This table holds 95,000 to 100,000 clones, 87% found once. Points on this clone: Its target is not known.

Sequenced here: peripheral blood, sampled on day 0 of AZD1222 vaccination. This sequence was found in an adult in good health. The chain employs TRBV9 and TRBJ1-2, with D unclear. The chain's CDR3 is CASSVSGSPYGYTF. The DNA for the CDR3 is TGTGCCAGCAGCGTTTCGGGCAGTCCCTATGGCTACACCTTC.